Listed below are T cell receptor beta chains from one sample, sequenced in a study of T cells in Graves' hyperthyroidism and ophthalmopathy. Using its own MiXCR run on the multiplex PCR reads, TCRdb lists one record per CDR3 protein. Of about 400,000 distinct CDR3 sequences listed, roughly 15% are singletons. Sequencing was done on a sample of blood. The receptors derive from a woman aged 55-75 years with Graves' ophthalmopathy. Each CDR3 is given with its conserved first and last residue. The D gene is left open where the match is weak. Not every row has a clone size; where given, it reads once, few, many or a size class.

TRBJ1-1 - many TRBV19 CASSIAGQLTEAFF TGTGCCAGTAGTATAGCAGGACAGCTGACTGAAGCTTTCTTT
TRBJ2-2 - many TRBV28 CASSPWPGGNTGELFF TGTGCCAGCAGTCCCTGGCCGGGGGGCAACACCGGGGAGCTGTTTTTT
TRBJ1-3 - - TRBV6-1 CASSQEGNTIYF TGTGCCAGCAGTCAAGAAGGAAACACCATATATTTT
TRBJ1-2 TRBD1 many TRBV2 CASSVQGGYGYTF TGTGCCAGCAGTGTACAGGGGGGCTATGGCTACACCTTC
TRBJ2-3 TRBD2 - TRBV27 CASTPRLAGGTDTQYF TGTGCCAGCACTCCTAGACTAGCGGGAGGCACAGATACGCAGTATTTT
TRBJ2-2 - many TRBV27 CASSLEIPTRTGELFF TGTGCCAGCAGTTTAGAGATTCCTACTAGGACCGGGGAGCTGTTTTTT
TRBJ2-3 TRBD2 many TRBV7-9 CASSSLAGGGDTQYF TGTGCCAGCAGCTCATTAGCGGGAGGTGGAGATACGCAGTATTTT
TRBJ1-1 - many TRBV6-1 CASSGAGAGDTEAFF TGTGCCAGCAGCGGGGCTGGGGCCGGGGACACTGAAGCTTTCTTT
TRBJ2-7 TRBD2 many TRBV3-1 CASNREAGGPPYEQYF TGTGCCAGCAACCGAGAGGCGGGAGGGCCCCCCTACGAGCAGTACTTC
TRBJ1-5 TRBD1 many TRBV2 CASTGQGRGQPQHF TGTGCCAGCACCGGACAGGGTAGGGGTCAGCCCCAGCATTTT
TRBJ1-4 - few TRBV5-1 CTSSLVGVNEKLFF TGCACCAGCAGCTTGGTGGGGGTTAATGAAAAACTGTTTTTT
TRBJ2-2 - many TRBV19 CASSSSGTQNTGELFF TGTGCCAGTAGTTCTTCCGGGACACAAAACACCGGGGAGCTGTTTTTT
TRBJ1-1 - many TRBV6-6 CASSYYGTEAFF TGTGCCAGCAGTTACTACGGGACTGAAGCTTTCTTT
TRBJ2-7 - many TRBV15 CATSSYRYEQYF TGTGCCACCAGCAGCTACAGATACGAGCAGTACTTC
TRBJ2-1 TRBD1 few TRBV29-1 CSVVKTGGLYEQFF TGCAGCGTTGTTAAGACAGGGGGCCTCTATGAGCAGTTCTTC
TRBJ1-2 - few TRBV29-1 CSVRRDGNYGYTF TGCAGCGTTCGCCGGGACGGTAACTATGGCTACACCTTC
TRBJ2-2 TRBD2 few TRBV29-1 CSVMAGDRTGELFF TGCAGCGTTATGGCGGGAGACCGCACCGGGGAGCTGTTTTTT
TRBJ1-1 - many TRBV11-1 CASSFEGTTEAFF TGTGCCAGCAGCTTTGAGGGGACCACTGAAGCTTTCTTT
TRBJ2-5 TRBD1 few TRBV3-1 CASSPGQPPGETQYF TGTGCCAGCAGCCCGGGACAGCCCCCTGGAGAGACCCAGTACTTC
TRBJ2-1 - few TRBV6-2/TRBV6-3 CASSYPLATYNEQFF TGTGCCAGCAGTTACCCACTAGCTACCTACAATGAGCAGTTCTTC
TRBJ2-3 - many TRBV10-2 CASTGTDTQYF TGCGCCAGCACCGGCACAGATACGCAGTATTTT
TRBJ2-1 - many TRBV24-1 CATSDYGLSGSYNEQFF TGTGCCACCAGTGATTACGGATTGAGCGGATCCTACAATGAGCAGTTCTTC